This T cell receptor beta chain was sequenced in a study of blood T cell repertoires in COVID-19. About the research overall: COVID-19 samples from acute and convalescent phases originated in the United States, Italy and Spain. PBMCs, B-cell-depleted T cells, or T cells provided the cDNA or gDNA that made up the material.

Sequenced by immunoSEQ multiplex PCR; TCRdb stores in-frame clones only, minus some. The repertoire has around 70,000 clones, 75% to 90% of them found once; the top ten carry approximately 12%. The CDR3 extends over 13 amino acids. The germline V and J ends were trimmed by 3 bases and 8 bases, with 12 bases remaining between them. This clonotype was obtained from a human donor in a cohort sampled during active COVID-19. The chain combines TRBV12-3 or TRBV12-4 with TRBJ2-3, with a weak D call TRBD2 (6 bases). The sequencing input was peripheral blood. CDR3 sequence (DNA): TGTGCCAGCAGTTTTGATCTGGGGGGTACGCAGTATTTT. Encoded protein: CASSFDLGGTQYF.